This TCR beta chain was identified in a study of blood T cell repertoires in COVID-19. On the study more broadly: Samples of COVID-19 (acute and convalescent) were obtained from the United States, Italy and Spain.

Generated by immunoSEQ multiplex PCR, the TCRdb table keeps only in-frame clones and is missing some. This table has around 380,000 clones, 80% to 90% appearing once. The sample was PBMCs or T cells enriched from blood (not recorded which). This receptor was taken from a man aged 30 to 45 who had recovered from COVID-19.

The CDR3 DNA reads as TGTGCCAGCAGTTACTCGATCGCAGTTCACACCGGGGAGCTGTTTTTT. It is translated as CASSYSIAVHTGELFF. The J gene is TRBJ2-2, the V gene TRBV6-5; D gene uncertain. The length of the CDR3 is 16 residues. Germline-derived CDR1 and CDR2 are MNHEY and SVGAGI. V was clipped by 0 bases and J by 3 bases, with 11 bases between them.